This T cell receptor (beta chain) comes out of a study of OX40 agonist ivuxolimab in advanced cancers. Study-level background: Ivuxolimab was a fully human IgG2 agonistic monoclonal antibody targeting the costimulatory receptor OX40 (CD134). Intravenous ivuxolimab was administered to patients every 2 weeks at six dose levels: 0.01, 0.1, 0.3, 1.5, 3 and 10 mg/kg. Of the roughly 51 patients in dose escalation, some 19 had hepatocellular carcinoma, some 15 had melanoma, 9 had renal cell carcinoma and 9 had head and neck cancer. A male proportion of roughly 85% and a mean age of approximately 58 years, ranging from 23 to 79, were recorded for the dose-escalation cohort. Patients were allowed to have had prior anti-PD-1, anti-PD-L1 or anti-CTLA-4 therapy, and 40% of the dose-escalation patients had been treated with checkpoint inhibitors. Partial responses occurred in three dose-escalation patients, of whom one had hepatocellular carcinoma and two had cutaneous melanoma. The purpose of peripheral TCRbeta sequencing was to test whether ivuxolimab changed TCR sequence diversity and led to clonal T-cell expansion. The monotherapy dose-escalation portion (N ≈ 52 patients) of the phase I ivuxolimab trial is reported in the paper.

Genomic DNA was isolated from the sorted cells so that the TCRbeta CDR3 region could be sequenced. The immunoSEQ Assay was used for sequencing of TCRbeta CDR3 regions. Sourced from immuneACCESS, this table was stored by TCRdb with only in-frame sequences that have V and J called. A share of the clones is absent; for the studies checked, an unresolved V gene accounts for under half, and the remainder has no known explanation. Present in this sample are some 86,000 clones, less than 95% of which were seen just once. The ten largest clones capture approximately 0.3% of the sample. General study outcomes and caveats: The antigen specificity of the clonally expanded peripheral T cells was not determined. On average, CD8+ T cells showed more expanded clones than CD4+ T cells after ivuxolimab. In the 0.1-3.0 mg/kg groups, partial responders were among the patients with the lowest normalized peripheral clonal expansion, particularly in CD8+ T cells. Low levels of normalized T-cell clonal expansion were also seen in some nonresponding patients. Clonal expansion of both CD4+ and CD8+ blood T cells was observed from baseline to week 6 at doses 0.1 to 3.0 mg/kg.

Patients with autoimmune disease history or receiving systemic immunosuppression were excluded from the trial. Peripheral blood for TCR sequencing was drawn from every dose cohort at baseline, at cycle 4 day 1 and at cycle 7 day 1. Samples were obtained from an open-label, multicenter, first-in-human phase I dose-escalation trial of ivuxolimab. Adults with locally advanced or metastatic melanoma, renal cell, hepatocellular, or head and neck squamous cell carcinoma were enrolled in the trial. Before TCR sequencing, CD4+ T cells and CD8+ T cells from peripheral blood were sorted into separate populations. Concerning this clone itself: Its antigen is still unknown. Base qualities are not provided; no much larger clone lies one nucleotide away.

The sequence was obtained from an adult with an advanced solid tumor such as melanoma, head and neck, liver or kidney cancer. This material consisted of CD4+ or CD8+ T cells sorted from blood, taken in a trial of the OX40 agonist ivuxolimab.

The CDR3 is CASSPGPRRNEQFF. In nucleotide form, the sequence is TGTGCCAGCTCACCAGGACCCAGACGCAATGAGCAGTTCTTC. The chain is made from TRBV18 and TRBJ2-1; the D gene identity is not certain. The CDR3 measures 14 amino acids from cysteine to phenylalanine. Of all the DNA, just the CDR3 is kept, 42 bases in frame from base 1. Trimming costs V 2 bases and J 6 bases, and their ends lie 11 bases apart. Looking up the germline V gene yields CDR1 KGHSH and CDR2 LQKENI.